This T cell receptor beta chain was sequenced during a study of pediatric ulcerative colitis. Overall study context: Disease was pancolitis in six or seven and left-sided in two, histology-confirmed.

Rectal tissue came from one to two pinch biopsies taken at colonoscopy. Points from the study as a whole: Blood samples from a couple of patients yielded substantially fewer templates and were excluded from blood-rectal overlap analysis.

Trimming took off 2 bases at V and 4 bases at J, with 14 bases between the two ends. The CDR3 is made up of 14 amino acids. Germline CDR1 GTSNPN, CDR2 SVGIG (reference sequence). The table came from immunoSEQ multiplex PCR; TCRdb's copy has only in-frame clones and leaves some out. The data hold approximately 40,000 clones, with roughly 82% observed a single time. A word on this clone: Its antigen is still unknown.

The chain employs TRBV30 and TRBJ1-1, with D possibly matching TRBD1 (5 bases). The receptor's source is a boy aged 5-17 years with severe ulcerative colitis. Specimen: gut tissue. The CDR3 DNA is TGTGCCTGGAGTTTTAACTCAGGGTTCACTGAAGCTTTCTTT. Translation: CAWSFNSGFTEAFF.